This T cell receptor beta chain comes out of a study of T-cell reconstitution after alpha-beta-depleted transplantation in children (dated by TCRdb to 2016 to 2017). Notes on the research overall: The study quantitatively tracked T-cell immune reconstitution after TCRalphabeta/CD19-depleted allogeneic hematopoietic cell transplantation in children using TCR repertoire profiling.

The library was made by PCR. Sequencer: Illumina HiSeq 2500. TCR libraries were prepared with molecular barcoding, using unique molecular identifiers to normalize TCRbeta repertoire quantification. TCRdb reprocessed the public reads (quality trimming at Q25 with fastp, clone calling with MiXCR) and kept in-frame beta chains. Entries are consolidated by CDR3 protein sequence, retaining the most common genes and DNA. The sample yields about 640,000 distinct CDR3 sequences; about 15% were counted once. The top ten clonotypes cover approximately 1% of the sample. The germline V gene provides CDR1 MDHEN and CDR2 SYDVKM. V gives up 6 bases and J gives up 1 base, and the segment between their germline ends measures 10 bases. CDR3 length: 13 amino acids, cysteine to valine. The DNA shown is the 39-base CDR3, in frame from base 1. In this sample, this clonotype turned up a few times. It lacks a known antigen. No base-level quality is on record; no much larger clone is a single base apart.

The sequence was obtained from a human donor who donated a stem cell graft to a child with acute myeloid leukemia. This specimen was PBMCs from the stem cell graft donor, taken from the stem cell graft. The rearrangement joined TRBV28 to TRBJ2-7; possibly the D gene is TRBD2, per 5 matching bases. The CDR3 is CASRPGLSYEQYV. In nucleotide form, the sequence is TGTGCCAGCAGACCGGGGTTGTCCTACGAGCAGTACGTC.